These 2 T cell receptor beta chains originate from one sample sequenced in a study of blood T cells in healthy people across ages. The authors ran a second PCR of 7 to 11 cycles using a sample-barcoded 5' primer and a J-beta primer mix. Each CDR3 protein gets one entry after TCRdb re-called the 5' RACE reads with MiXCR. The sample holds 600,000 to 800,000 distinct CDR3 sequences, under 25% seen once. Material: blood. The source of these receptors is a man in his sixties or seventies in good health.

This clonotype came up once. This chain joins TRBV29-1 and TRBJ2-5; TRBD2 might be the D (5 bases). V was cut by 7 bases and J by 5 bases, with 14 bases left in between. Germline V gives CDR1 SQVTM, CDR2 ANQGSEA. The length of the CDR3 is 12 residues. The CDR3 coding sequence is TGCAGCGCCATAGGAGGAGGCGAGACCCAGTACTTC. Translating it yields CSAIGGGETQYF.

This clonotype was detected a few times. The rearrangement joins TRBV28 to TRBJ2-5; weak D call: TRBD2 (6 bases). CDR3 length equals 13 residues. Trimming stripped 7 bases from V and 5 bases from J, with 14 bases between. The germline V gene has CDR1 MDHEN and CDR2 SYDVKM. For the CDR3, the DNA is TGTGCCAGCACCCCCAGGGCGGGGGAGACCCAGTACTTC. Encoded protein: CASTPRAGETQYF.